These 31 T cell receptor beta chains were sequenced from one sample in a study of cytomegalovirus exposure and HLA in healthy donors (dated by TCRdb to 2016 to 2017). Library generation was performed with the immunoSEQ multiplex PCR assay. A mixture of 60 forward primers for TCR Vbeta segments and 13 reverse primers for TCR Jbeta segments was used in the multiplex PCR. TCRdb limited this immuneACCESS table to in-frame rearrangements with V and J called. A share of clones is missing; checked studies link under half to unresolved V genes, and the rest is unexplained. In all, the sample holds some 95,000 clones, and around 68% of those were seen once. The top ten constitute 1.2% of the sample. Sequenced: PBMCs. The receptor set was obtained from a female donor in good health and CMV-seronegative.

This clone came up once. Compared with germline, one end of the junction differs, possibly owing to a read error. The chain has TRBV5-4 and TRBJ2-2; 8 bases match TRBD2. Germline V gives CDR1 SGHNT, CDR2 YYREEE (reference sequence). The length of the CDR3 is 14 residues. CDR3 region: CASAGGPNTGGLFF. The DNA for the CDR3 is TGTGCCAGCGCGGGGGGCCCGAACACCGGGGGGCTGTTTTTT.

This sequence joins TRBV7-3 and TRBJ2-7; D not resolved. The CDR3 consists of 13 residues. Germline CDR1 and CDR2: SGHTA and FQGTGA. V was cut by 5 bases and J by 2 bases, with 10 bases left in between. In DNA, the CDR3 is TGTGCCAGCAGCCTATCTGCGGCCTACGAGCAGTACTTC. It specifies CASSLSAAYEQYF.

J is TRBJ1-2 and V is TRBV9, with a possible D match to TRBD1 (5 bases). The CDR3 is 13 residues long. Germline loops: CDR1 SGDLS, CDR2 YYNGEE. Deletions cut 1 base from V and 2 bases from J, with 6 bases between. The CDR3 DNA is TGTGCCAGCAGCGTACAGGGAAACTATGGCTACACCTTC. Protein sequence: CASSVQGNYGYTF.

In its sample, this clone was seen a few times. The chain recombines TRBV2 with TRBJ2-5; 11 bases are shared with TRBD2. The CDR3 is made up of 15 amino acids. Per germline, CDR1 SNHLY and CDR2 FYNNEI. V lost 6 bases to trimming and J lost 2 bases; unmatched junction nucleotides: 5. CDR3 region: CASRGTSGVQETQYF. For the CDR3, the DNA is TGTGCCAGCAGAGGGACTAGCGGAGTTCAAGAGACCCAGTACTTC.

The chain has TRBV19 and TRBJ1-5; D not resolved. V gave up 3 bases and J gave up 5 bases, with 11 bases separating them. Per germline, CDR1 LNHDA and CDR2 SQIVND (reference sequence). This CDR3 has 14 amino acids. CDR3 amino acids: CASSISRRHQPQHF. The CDR3 bases are TGTGCCAGTAGTATCTCTAGGCGGCATCAGCCCCAGCATTTT.

The chain has TRBV2 and TRBJ2-7; 7 bases are a match to TRBD2. The CDR3 runs to 14 residues. With V trimmed by 0 bases and J by 12 bases, 11 bases remained unmatched. CDR1 is SNHLY and CDR2 is FYNNEI in the germline V gene. The CDR3 DNA is TGTGCCAGCAGTGAAGCGCTTCCTGGGAGGGGAGGGTACTTC. Translation gives CASSEALPGRGGYF.

The chain employs TRBV7-2 and TRBJ1-2; 8 nucleotides align to TRBD1. The CDR3 length is 14 residues. V dropped 2 bases and J dropped 5; count of bases not matched to a gene: 4. Germline loops: CDR1 SGHTA, CDR2 FQGNSA. Here the CDR3 DNA reads TGTGCCAGCAGCTTACCGGGACAGGTATATGGCTACACCTTC. Its translation: CASSLPGQVYGYTF.

This chain links TRBV7-9 with TRBJ2-5; 9 bases map to TRBD2. J gave up 2 bases and V 5 bases, and 9 bases lay outside the gene matches. The germline V gene encodes CDR1 SEHNR and CDR2 FQNEAQ (reference sequence). This CDR3 spans 16 amino acids. This chain's CDR3 is CASSPFGAGGQETQYF. DNA for the CDR3: TGTGCCAGCAGCCCGTTTGGAGCGGGGGGACAAGAGACCCAGTACTTC. Full variable domain (remainder filled in from reference TRBV7-9 and TRBJ2-5): DTGVSQNPRHKITKRGQNVTFRCDPISEHNRLYWYRQTLGQGPEFLTYFQNEAQLEKSRLLSDRFSAERPKGSFSTLEIQRTEQGDSAMYLCASSPFGAGGQETQYFGPGTRLLVL.

This sequence joins TRBV7-8 and TRBJ2-5; 9 nucleotides agree with TRBD1. CDR3 length: 16 residues. Germline trimming cut 3 bases from V and 4 bases from J; bases unmatched to any gene: 9. Germline CDR1 SGHVS, CDR2 FQNEAQ. The CDR3 loop is CASSLSRDRDSETQYF. CDR3 nucleotides: TGTGCCAGCAGCTTGTCCCGGGACAGGGACTCAGAGACCCAGTACTTC.

The J gene is TRBJ1-3, the V gene TRBV18, with D possibly TRBD1 on 5 matching bases. Between the trimmed V and J ends, which lost 2 bases and 0 bases, there was a span of 11 bases. The germline gives CDR1 KGHSH, CDR2 LQKENI. The CDR3 is 16 amino acids. CDR3 DNA sequence: TGTGCCAGCTCACCATGGTCGGGGGACTCTGGAAACACCATATATTTT. Its protein product is CASSPWSGDSGNTIYF.

The V gene is TRBV7-2, the J gene TRBJ2-3, with 8 bases fitting TRBD2. J lost 1 base, V lost 5 bases, and 2 bases had no gene match. Looked up from germline, CDR1 is SGHTA and CDR2 is FQGNSA. The length of the CDR3 is 14 residues. The DNA for the CDR3 is TGTGCCAGCAGCAAAGCGGGGGGCACAGATACGCAGTATTTT. Translated, it gives CASSKAGGTDTQYF.

This clone was counted between two and nine times. This chain connects TRBV6-1 to TRBJ2-7; the D gene is possibly TRBD1 (6 bases). This CDR3 region has 14 residues. Germline CDR1 is MNHNS and CDR2 is SASEGT. Between the trimmed V and J ends, which lost 6 bases and 12 bases, there was a span of 24 bases. In DNA form, the CDR3 reads TGTGCCAGCAGCACGGACAGTGAAGTAACGACACGGTACTTC. This encodes CASSTDSEVTTRYF.

The chain is built from TRBV7-2 and TRBJ2-3; D gene unclear. Germline-derived CDR1 and CDR2 are SGHTA and FQGNSA. The CDR3 runs to 14 residues. V was pared by 7 bases and J by 0 bases, with 11 bases between. The CDR3 DNA is TGTGCCAGCACAAAAGCGTCTAGCACAGATACGCAGTATTTT. This codes for CASTKASSTDTQYF.

The V call is TRBV9, the J call TRBJ1-2; tentative D call: TRBD1 (5 bases). The CDR3 has 15 amino acids. Germline loops: CDR1 SGDLS, CDR2 YYNGEE. V gave up 3 bases and J gave up 4 bases, with 16 bases separating them. CDR3 in DNA: TGTGCCAGCAGCGCCTGGGTCGCGGGGGGCTATGGCTACACCTTC. The encoded protein is CASSAWVAGGYGYTF. The complete variable domain, with remaining parts taken from reference TRBV9 and TRBJ1-2, reads DSGVTQTPKHLITATGQRVTLRCSPRSGDLSVYWYQQSLDQGLQFLIQYYNGEERAKGNILERFSAQQFPDLHSELNLSSLELGDSALYFCASSAWVAGGYGYTFGSGTRLTVV.

The chain combines TRBV18 with TRBJ1-2; D is possibly TRBD1 (5 bases). The CDR3 loop spans 12 amino acids. Germline V CDR1 and CDR2: KGHSH, LQKENI. V lost 6 bases and J lost 2, with 7 bases in between. The CDR3 DNA reads as TGTGCCAGCTCTTGGGGCAACTATGGCTACACCTTC. Protein product: CASSWGNYGYTF.

The CDR3 region has the DNA TGTGCCATCAGTGAGTCGAGTACCGGACTAGCGGATGAGCAGTTCTTC. This encodes CAISESSTGLADEQFF. The chain carries TRBV10-3 and TRBJ2-1, with 10 bases lining up with TRBD2. This CDR3 is 16 amino acids long. The J segment lost 8 bases and the V segment lost 0 bases, leaving 7 bases of the junction unmatched. CDR1 and CDR2 (germline): ENHRY, SYGVKD.

This chain connects TRBV5-6 to TRBJ1-2; a possible D gene is TRBD1 (5 bases). The CDR3 loop spans 17 amino acids. Trimming removed 2 bases at V and 4 bases at J, with 21 bases between. From germline, CDR1 is SGHDT and CDR2 YYEEEE. As DNA, the CDR3 is TGTGCCAGCAGCTTCCCTGACTGGGACTCTCCATTCTATGGCTACACCTTC. Translation: CASSFPDWDSPFYGYTF.

This chain connects TRBV6-5 to TRBJ2-7, with 10 nucleotides matching TRBD2. J was trimmed by 3 bases and V by 6 bases; bases with no gene match: 2. The germline V gene has CDR1 MNHEY and CDR2 SVGAGI. The CDR3 runs to 13 residues. CDR3 DNA: TGTGCCAGCAGCAGGACTAGCGGCTACGAGCAGTACTTC. It yields the protein CASSRTSGYEQYF.

This clone was picked up one time. This rearrangement joins TRBV5-5 to TRBJ1-5; D unresolved. CDR1 is SGHKS, CDR2 YYEKEE, per germline (reference sequence). The length of the CDR3 is 14 residues. V was shortened by 3 bases and J by 7 bases, with 14 bases between the two germline ends. CDR3: CASSWSSESQPQHF. For the CDR3, the DNA is TGTGCCAGCAGCTGGAGCAGTGAGAGCCAGCCCCAGCATTTT.

The chain combines TRBV20-1 with TRBJ2-7; D may be TRBD1 (6 bases). The CDR3 is 11 residues long. V lost 1 base, J lost 7 bases, and 8 bases lay in between. The germline V gene encodes CDR1 DFQATT and CDR2 SNEGSKA (reference sequence). The CDR3 DNA reads TGCAGTGCTAGAGGAACAGGGGAGCAGTACTTC. Its protein is CSARGTGEQYF.

The CDR3 protein is CATSRGGGNTEAFF. The CDR3 bases are TGTGCCACCAGCAGAGGGGGGGGTAACACTGAAGCTTTCTTT. The chain employs TRBV15 and TRBJ1-1; TRBD1 might be the D (5 bases). CDR1 is LNHNV and CDR2 is YYDKDF in the germline V gene (reference sequence). With 1 base removed from V and 2 bases from J, the gap between germline ends came to 8 bases. This CDR3 spans 14 amino acids.

Regarding this clone: Other DNA sequences in this sample translate to the same CDR3. This chain uses TRBV5-1 with TRBJ2-5, with TRBD1 identical over 10 bases. The CDR3 is 14 residues long. J lost 5 bases, V lost 2 bases, and 3 bases had no gene match. The germline V gene has CDR1 SGHRS and CDR2 YFSETQ. Here the CDR3 reads CASSLGQGVETQYF. In nucleotides, the CDR3 is TGCGCCAGCAGCTTAGGACAGGGGGTGGAGACCCAGTACTTC.

The rearrangement joins TRBV4-3 to TRBJ2-1; unclear D gene. This CDR3 contains 15 residues. Germline values: CDR1 LGHNA, CDR2 YSLEER. V lost 3 bases and J 8 bases, leaving 17 bases between the germline ends. In DNA, the CDR3 is TGCGCCAGCAGCCAGGTTGCTATTCCCCTACATGAGCAGTTCTTC. It encodes CASSQVAIPLHEQFF.

The genes are TRBV12-5 and TRBJ2-3, with 12 nucleotides matching TRBD2. The V segment lost 3 bases and the J segment 5 bases; nucleotides outside the gene matches: 9. Germline V gives CDR1 LGHNT, CDR2 FRNRAP. The CDR3 extends over 17 amino acids. This CDR3 reads CASGLALAGGPKDTQYF. The CDR3 DNA reads as TGTGCTAGTGGTTTAGCCCTAGCGGGGGGGCCGAAAGATACGCAGTATTTT.

This clone was found a few times. One end of the junction varies from germline; a read error may be responsible. The V gene is TRBV7-2, the J gene TRBJ2-7; 9 nucleotides match TRBD2. Germline-derived CDR1 and CDR2 are SGHTA and FQGNSA. The CDR3 covers 14 residues. The CDR3 loop reads CASSPGTSSHEQYF. The DNA of the CDR3 is TGTGCCAGCAGCCCAGGGACTAGCTCCCACGAGCAGTACTTC.

This clone came up once. The chain couples TRBV7-6 to TRBJ1-1, with D perhaps TRBD1 (6 bases). V lost 8 bases and J lost 7, with 17 bases in between. This CDR3 has 13 amino acids. From germline, CDR1 is SGHVS and CDR2 FNYEAQ. The CDR3 sequence: CASGKWDTDEAFF. The DNA of the CDR3 is TGTGCCAGCGGAAAATGGGACACCGATGAAGCTTTCTTT.

This clone was seen only a few times. The chain recombines TRBV18 with TRBJ1-2, with 7 bases fitting TRBD1. Trimming took 5 bases from V and 11 from J; bases not matched to a gene: 20. The CDR3 spans 16 residues. Germline V gives CDR1 KGHSH, CDR2 LQKENI. CDR3 bases: TGTGCCAGCTCATTCAGTCTTGGACAGGACTCTATGGCTTACACCTTC. Translated: CASSFSLGQDSMAYTF.

The rearrangement uses TRBV9 and TRBJ1-3, with 7 bases identical to TRBD1. V was pared by 3 bases and J by 2 bases, with 11 bases of the junction left unmatched. CDR1 and CDR2 from the germline V gene are SGDLS and YYNGEE. The CDR3 covers 17 residues. CDR3: CASSAPGTGATGNTIYF. DNA for the CDR3: TGTGCCAGCAGCGCACCTGGTACAGGGGCGACTGGAAACACCATATATTTT. The full variable domain, in which reference TRBV9 and TRBJ1-3 provide the parts outside the CDR3, is DSGVTQTPKHLITATGQRVTLRCSPRSGDLSVYWYQQSLDQGLQFLIQYYNGEERAKGNILERFSAQQFPDLHSELNLSSLELGDSALYFCASSAPGTGATGNTIYFGEGSWLTVV.

The chain couples TRBV27 to TRBJ1-1; the D gene is possibly TRBD1 (5 bases). CDR1 MNHEY and CDR2 SMNVEV come from the germline V gene (reference sequence). The CDR3 is 14 amino acids. V lost 5 bases and J lost 1, with 11 bases in between. The CDR3 DNA is TGTGCCAGCAGTCCTCTACAGGCGAACACTGAAGCTTTCTTT. Its translation is CASSPLQANTEAFF.

The chain couples TRBV19 to TRBJ1-6; 7 bases are a match to TRBD1. V lost 10 bases, J lost 6 bases, and 6 bases stayed unmatched. Germline V gene data show CDR1 as LNHDA and CDR2 as SQIVND (reference sequence). This CDR3 has 13 residues. Here the CDR3 reads CATSGGVNSPLHF. CDR3 in DNA: TGTGCCACCTCAGGGGGAGTTAATTCACCCCTCCACTTT.

The chain recombines TRBV19 with TRBJ1-5, with 7 bases aligning to TRBD1. From germline, CDR1 is LNHDA and CDR2 SQIVND (reference sequence). The CDR3 contains 14 residues. After removal of 3 bases from V and 5 bases from J, the junction contained 4 bases not matched to a gene. CDR3 in amino acids: CASSIPQGHQPQHF. The CDR3 DNA reads TGTGCCAGTAGTATTCCACAGGGGCATCAGCCCCAGCATTTT. Looking up the rest from reference TRBV19 and TRBJ1-5 gives the full variable domain: DGGITQSPKYLFRKEGQNVTLSCEQNLNHDAMYWYRQDPGQGLRLIYYSQIVNDFQKGDIAEGYSVSREKKESFPLTVTSAQKNPTAFYLCASSIPQGHQPQHFGDGTRLSIL.